This TCR beta chain came from a study of blood T cell repertoires in COVID-19. Study details: T cells, B-cell-depleted T cells, or PBMCs provided the cDNA or gDNA that served as material.

Only in-frame clones appear in the TCRdb table, and some are missing; sequencing was by immunoSEQ multiplex PCR. Of under 500,000 clones in the sample, around 91% were seen once. V lost 5 bases to trimming and J lost 5 bases, with 16 bases between them. Germline-derived CDR1 and CDR2 are SGHVS and FNYEAQ. The CDR3 is 15 residues long. Cohorts were assigned according to the clinical history that participants reported. Sequencing input: PBMCs or T cells enriched from blood (not recorded which). This clonotype was sampled from a man aged 25-45 years who had recovered from COVID-19. This sequence joins TRBV7-6 and TRBJ2-1; D is perhaps TRBD2 (7 bases). The CDR3 nucleotides are TGTGCCAGCAGCCCCAATCGGGGGGCCCACAATGAGCAGTTCTTC. This gives the protein CASSPNRGAHNEQFF.